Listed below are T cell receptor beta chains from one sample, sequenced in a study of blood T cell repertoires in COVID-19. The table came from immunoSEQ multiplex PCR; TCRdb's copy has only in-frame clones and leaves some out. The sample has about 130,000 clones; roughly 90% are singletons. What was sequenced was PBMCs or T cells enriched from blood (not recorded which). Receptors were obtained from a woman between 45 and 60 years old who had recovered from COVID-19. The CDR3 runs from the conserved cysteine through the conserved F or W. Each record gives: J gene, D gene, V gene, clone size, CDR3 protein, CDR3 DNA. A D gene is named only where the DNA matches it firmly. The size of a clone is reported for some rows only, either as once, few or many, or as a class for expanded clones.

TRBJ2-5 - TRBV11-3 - CASSLEGAYQETQYF TGTGCCAGCAGCTTAGAAGGGGCCTACCAAGAGACCCAGTACTTC
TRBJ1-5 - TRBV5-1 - CASSHEGEPNQPQHF TGCGCCAGCAGCCACGAGGGGGAGCCCAATCAGCCCCAGCATTTT
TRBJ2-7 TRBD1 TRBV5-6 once CASSLKGQSYEQYF TGTGCCAGCAGCTTGAAGGGACAGTCTTACGAGCAGTACTTC
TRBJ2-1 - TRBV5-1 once CASSFAGGPYNEQFF TGCGCCAGCAGCTTCGCCGGGGGGCCCTACAATGAGCAGTTCTTC
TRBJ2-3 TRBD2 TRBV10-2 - CASSGLAGDTSTDTQYF TGCGCCAGCAGTGGACTAGCGGGGGATACTAGCACAGATACGCAGTATTTT
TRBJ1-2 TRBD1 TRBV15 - CATSRDTMVNRGSYGYTF TGTGCCACCAGCAGAGATACCATGGTTAACAGGGGTAGCTATGGCTACACCTTC
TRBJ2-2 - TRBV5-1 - CASSTRGPNTGELFF TGCGCCAGCAGCACACGTGGGCCGAACACCGGGGAGCTGTTTTTT
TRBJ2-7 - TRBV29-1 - CSVLDDRGYEQYF TGCAGCGTTTTGGATGATAGGGGGTACGAGCAGTACTTC
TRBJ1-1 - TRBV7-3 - CASSPREIKNTEAFF TGTGCCAGCAGCCCGAGGGAAATTAAGAACACTGAAGCTTTCTTT
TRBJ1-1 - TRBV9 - CASSVVGRTEAFF TGTGCCAGCAGCGTAGTGGGGCGCACAGAAGCTTTCTTT
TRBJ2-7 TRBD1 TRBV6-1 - CASSESPGTGVEQYF TGTGCCAGCAGTGAATCCCCCGGGACAGGGGTCGAGCAGTACTTC
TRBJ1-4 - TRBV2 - CASSVQGGEKLFF TGTGCCAGCAGTGTACAGGGTGGGGAAAAACTGTTTTTT
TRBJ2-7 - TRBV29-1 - CSATGDNDYEQYF TGCAGCGCCACCGGGGACAACGACTACGAGCAGTACTTC
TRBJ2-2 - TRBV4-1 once CASSQDFRGWAGELFF TGCGCCAGCAGCCAAGATTTTAGAGGGTGGGCCGGGGAGCTGTTTTTT
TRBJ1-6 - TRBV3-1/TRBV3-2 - CASSQDTRSSYNSPLHF TGTGCCAGCAGCCAAGATACCCGCAGCTCCTATAATTCACCCCTCCACTTT
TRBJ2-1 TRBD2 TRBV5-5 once CASSLGTSGEYNEQFF TGTGCCAGCAGCTTGGGGACTAGCGGGGAGTACAATGAGCAGTTCTTC
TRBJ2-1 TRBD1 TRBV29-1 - CSVIIRDRALDEQFF TGCAGCGTTATAATTCGGGACAGGGCTTTGGATGAGCAGTTCTTC
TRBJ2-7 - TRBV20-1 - CSASTSSYEQYF TGCAGTGCTAGTACCAGCTCCTACGAGCAGTACTTC
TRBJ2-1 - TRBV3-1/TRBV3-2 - CASSQDSRQVREQFF TGTGCCAGCAGCCAAGATTCCCGACAGGTCAGGGAGCAGTTCTTC
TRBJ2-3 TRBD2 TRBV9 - CASSGSGGAADTQYF TGTGCCAGCAGCGGAAGCGGGGGGGCTGCAGATACGCAGTATTTT
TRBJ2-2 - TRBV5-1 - CASGGYTGELFF TGCGCCAGCGGAGGGTACACCGGGGAGCTGTTTTTT
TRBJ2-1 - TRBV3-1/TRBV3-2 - CASSHSGERLFF TGTGCCAGCAGCCACTCGGGGGAGAGGCTATTCTTC
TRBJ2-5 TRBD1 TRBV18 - CASSQAGGLETQYF TGTGCCAGCTCACAGGCAGGGGGCTTGGAGACCCAGTACTTC
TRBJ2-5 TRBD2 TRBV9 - CASSPTSGGSGETQYF TGTGCCAGCAGCCCAACGAGCGGGGGGTCGGGGGAGACCCAGTACTTC
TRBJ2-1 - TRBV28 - CASSPPRDSLEQFF TGTGCCAGCAGCCCGCCCCGCGACAGTCTTGAGCAGTTCTTC
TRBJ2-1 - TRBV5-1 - CASGRPGYNEQFF TGCGCCAGCGGCCGCCCAGGATACAATGAGCAGTTCTTC
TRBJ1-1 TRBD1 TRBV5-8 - CASSTSGGGNTEAFF TGTGCCAGCAGCACCTCAGGGGGCGGAAACACTGAAGCTTTCTTT
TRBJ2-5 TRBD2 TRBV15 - CATSRETSGGSETQYF TGTGCCACCAGCAGAGAGACTAGCGGGGGGTCAGAGACCCAGTACTTC
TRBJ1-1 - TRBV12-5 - CASGLAAGASEAFF TGTGCTAGTGGTTTGGCGGCGGGTGCTTCTGAAGCTTTCTTT
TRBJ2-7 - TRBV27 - CASSLGSYYEQYF TGTGCCAGCAGTTTAGGGAGTTACTACGAGCAGTACTTC
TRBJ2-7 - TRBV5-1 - CASRMGHGYEQYF TGCGCCAGCAGGATGGGACACGGCTACGAGCAGTACTTC
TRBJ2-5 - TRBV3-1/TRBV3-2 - CASSQGAGPRTQYF TGTGCCAGCAGCCAAGGGGCCGGTCCGAGGACCCAGTACTTC
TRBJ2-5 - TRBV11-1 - CASSLAGAYQETQYF TGTGCCAGCAGCTTAGCGGGGGCCTACCAAGAGACCCAGTACTTC
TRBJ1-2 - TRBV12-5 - CASGLTGFDYGYTF TGTGCTAGTGGTTTAACGGGTTTCGACTATGGCTACACCTTC
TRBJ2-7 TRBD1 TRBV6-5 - CASSRLQGVPYEQYF TGTGCCAGCAGCCGACTGCAGGGGGTCCCATACGAGCAGTACTTC
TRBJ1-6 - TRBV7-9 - CASSFTQGMDSPLHF TGTGCCAGCAGCTTTACTCAGGGGATGGATTCACCCCTCCACTTT
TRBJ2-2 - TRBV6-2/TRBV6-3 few CASSSVAPLRGTGELFF TGTGCCAGCAGTTCGGTGGCACCTCTACGGGGCACCGGGGAGCTGTTTTTT
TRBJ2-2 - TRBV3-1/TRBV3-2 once CASTRLLVTGELFF TGTGCCAGCACTCGTCTCTTAGTCACCGGGGAGCTGTTTTTT
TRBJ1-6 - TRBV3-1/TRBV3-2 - CASSQGPIDSPLHF TGTGCCAGCAGCCAAGGTCCGATAGATTCACCCCTCCACTTT
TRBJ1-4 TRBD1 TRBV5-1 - CASSQRTGSDEKLFF TGCGCCAGCAGCCAAAGGACAGGGTCGGATGAAAAACTGTTTTTT
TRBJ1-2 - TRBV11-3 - CASSGAGVGYTF TGTGCCAGCAGCGGAGCGGGGGTTGGCTACACCTTC